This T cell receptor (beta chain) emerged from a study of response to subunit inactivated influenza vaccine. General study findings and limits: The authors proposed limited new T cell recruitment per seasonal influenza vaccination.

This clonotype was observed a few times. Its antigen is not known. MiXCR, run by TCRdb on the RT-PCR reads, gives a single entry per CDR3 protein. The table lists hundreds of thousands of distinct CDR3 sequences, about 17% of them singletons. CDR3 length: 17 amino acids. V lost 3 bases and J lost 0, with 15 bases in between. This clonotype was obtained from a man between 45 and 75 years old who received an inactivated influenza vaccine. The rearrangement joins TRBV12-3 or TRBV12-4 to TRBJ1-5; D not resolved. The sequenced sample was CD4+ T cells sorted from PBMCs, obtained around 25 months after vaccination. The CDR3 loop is CASSFLGSLYSNQPQHF. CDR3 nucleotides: TGTGCCAGCAGTTTCCTGGGCAGCCTTTATAGCAATCAGCCCCAGCATTTT.